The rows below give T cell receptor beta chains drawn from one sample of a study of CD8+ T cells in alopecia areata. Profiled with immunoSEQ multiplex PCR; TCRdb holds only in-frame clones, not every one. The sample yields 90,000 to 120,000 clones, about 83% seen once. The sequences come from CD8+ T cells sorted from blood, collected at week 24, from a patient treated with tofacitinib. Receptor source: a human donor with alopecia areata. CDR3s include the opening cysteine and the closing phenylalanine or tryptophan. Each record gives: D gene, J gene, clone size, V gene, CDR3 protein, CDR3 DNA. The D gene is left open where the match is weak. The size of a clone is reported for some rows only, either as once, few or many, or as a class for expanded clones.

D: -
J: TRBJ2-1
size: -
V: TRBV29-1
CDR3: CSVEGAYNEQFF
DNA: TGCAGCGTTGAAGGCGCCTACAATGAGCAGTTCTTC

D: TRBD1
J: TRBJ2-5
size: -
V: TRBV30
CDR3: CALDAGTGGRETQYF
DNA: TGTGCCTTGGACGCCGGAACAGGGGGTCGAGAGACCCAGTACTTC

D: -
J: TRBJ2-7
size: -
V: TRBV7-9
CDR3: CASSLREIGYEQYF
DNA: TGTGCCAGCAGCTTACGGGAAATCGGGTACGAGCAGTACTTC

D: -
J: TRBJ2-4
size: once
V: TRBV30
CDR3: CAWSAGPVNYF
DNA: TGTGCCTGGAGTGCTGGGCCCGTGAATTACTTC

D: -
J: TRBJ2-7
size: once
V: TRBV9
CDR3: CASSVDITDTYEQYF
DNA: TGTGCCAGCAGCGTAGATATTACAGACACCTACGAGCAGTACTTC

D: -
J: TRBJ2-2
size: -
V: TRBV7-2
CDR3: CASSLTLTPSTGELFF
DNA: TGTGCCAGCAGCTTGACACTGACCCCGAGCACCGGGGAGCTGTTTTTT

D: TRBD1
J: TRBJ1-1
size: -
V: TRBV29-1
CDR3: CSVRDRTGGWDTEAFF
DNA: TGCAGCGTTCGTGACCGTACAGGGGGCTGGGACACTGAAGCTTTCTTT

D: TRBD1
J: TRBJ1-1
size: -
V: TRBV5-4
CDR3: CASSWGTAEAFF
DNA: TGTGCCAGCAGCTGGGGGACAGCTGAAGCTTTCTTT

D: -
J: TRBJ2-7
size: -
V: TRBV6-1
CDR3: CASSEGWGRYEQYF
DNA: TGTGCCAGCAGTGAGGGTTGGGGCCGCTACGAGCAGTACTTC

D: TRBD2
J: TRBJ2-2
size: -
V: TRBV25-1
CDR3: CASSEGSGGTGELFF
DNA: TGTGCCAGCAGTGAAGGTAGCGGGGGGACCGGGGAGCTGTTTTTT

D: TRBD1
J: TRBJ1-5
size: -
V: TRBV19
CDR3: CASSIGYGTASNQPQHF
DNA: TGTGCCAGTAGTATAGGCTACGGGACAGCTTCTAATCAGCCCCAGCATTTT

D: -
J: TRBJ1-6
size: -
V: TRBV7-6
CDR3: CASSLEVDSPLHF
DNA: TGTGCCAGCAGCTTAGAGGTCGATTCACCCCTCCACTTT

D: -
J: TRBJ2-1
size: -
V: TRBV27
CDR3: CASSLGVRPYNEQFF
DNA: TGTGCCAGCAGTCTCGGGGTCAGACCTTACAATGAGCAGTTCTTC

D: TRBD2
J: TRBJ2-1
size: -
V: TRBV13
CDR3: CASSSTSGEQFF
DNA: TGTGCCAGCAGCTCGACTAGCGGTGAGCAGTTCTTC

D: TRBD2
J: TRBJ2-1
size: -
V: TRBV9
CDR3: CASSVLGLDFGDEQFF
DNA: TGTGCCAGCAGCGTCCTGGGACTAGACTTCGGGGATGAGCAGTTCTTC

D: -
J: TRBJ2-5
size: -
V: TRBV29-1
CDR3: CSVEGGGDLQETQYF
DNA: TGCAGCGTTGAAGGGGGTGGGGACTTACAAGAGACCCAGTACTTC

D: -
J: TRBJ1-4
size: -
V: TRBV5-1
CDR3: CASRGGNLEKLFF
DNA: TGCGCCAGCAGAGGGGGAAACCTTGAAAAACTGTTTTTT

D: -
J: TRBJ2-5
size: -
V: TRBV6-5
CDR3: CASSPGDRTQETQYF
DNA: TGTGCCAGCAGTCCCGGAGACAGGACCCAAGAGACCCAGTACTTC

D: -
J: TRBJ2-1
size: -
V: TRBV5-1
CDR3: CASSLSGGYNEQFF
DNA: TGCGCCAGCAGCTTGTCCGGGGGTTACAATGAGCAGTTCTTC

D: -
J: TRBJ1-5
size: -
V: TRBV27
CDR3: CASSFGQPNQPQHF
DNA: TGTGCCAGCAGTTTTGGACAGCCCAATCAGCCCCAGCATTTT

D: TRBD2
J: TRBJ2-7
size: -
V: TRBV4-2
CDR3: CASSQEASGSYEQYF
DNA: TGTGCCAGCAGCCAGGAGGCTAGCGGGAGCTACGAGCAGTACTTC

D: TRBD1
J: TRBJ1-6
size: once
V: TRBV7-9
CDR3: CASRTGQRNSPLHF
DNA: TGTGCCAGCCGGACGGGACAGCGTAATTCACCCCTCCACTTT

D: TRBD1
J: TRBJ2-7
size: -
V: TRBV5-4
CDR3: CASSLTGTGLTYEQYF
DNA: TGTGCCAGCAGCCTTACCGGGACAGGGTTAACCTACGAGCAGTACTTC

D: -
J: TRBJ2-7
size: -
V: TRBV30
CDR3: CAWTNAGTSSYEQYF
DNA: TGTGCCTGGACCAACGCCGGGACCAGCTCCTACGAGCAGTACTTC

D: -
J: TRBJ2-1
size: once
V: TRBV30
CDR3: CAWSVLGGNEQFF
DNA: TGTGCCTGGAGTGTACTTGGTGGCAATGAGCAGTTCTTC

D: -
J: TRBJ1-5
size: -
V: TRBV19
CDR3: CASSTHRDQPQHF
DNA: TGTGCCAGTAGTACCCACAGGGATCAGCCCCAGCATTTT

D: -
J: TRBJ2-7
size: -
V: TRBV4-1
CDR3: CASSQDGQDYEQYF
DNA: TGCGCCAGCAGCCAAGATGGGCAAGACTACGAGCAGTACTTC

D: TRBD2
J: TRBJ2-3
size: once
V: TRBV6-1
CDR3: CASSERPGGPSTDTQYF
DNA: TGTGCCAGCAGTGAAAGGCCGGGGGGGCCGTCGACAGATACGCAGTATTTT

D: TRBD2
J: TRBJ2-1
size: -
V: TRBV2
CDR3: CATQGRVDEQFF
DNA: TGTGCCACCCAAGGGAGGGTTGATGAGCAGTTCTTC

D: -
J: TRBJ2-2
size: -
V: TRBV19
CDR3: CASSVERPLNTGELFF
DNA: TGTGCCAGTAGTGTCGAGAGACCCCTGAACACCGGGGAGCTGTTTTTT

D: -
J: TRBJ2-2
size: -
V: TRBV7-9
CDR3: CASSGPNTGELFF
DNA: TGTGCCAGCAGCGGCCCGAACACCGGGGAGCTGTTTTTT

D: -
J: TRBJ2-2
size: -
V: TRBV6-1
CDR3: CASSDAGTNTGELFF
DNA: TGTGCCAGCAGTGATGCCGGGACAAACACCGGGGAGCTGTTTTTT

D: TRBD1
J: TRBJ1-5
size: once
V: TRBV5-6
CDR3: CASSTTGTGNQPQHF
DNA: TGTGCCAGCAGCACCACCGGGACAGGCAATCAGCCCCAGCATTTT

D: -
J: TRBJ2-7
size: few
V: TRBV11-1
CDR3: CASSELRDPYEQYF
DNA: TGTGCCAGCAGCGAGCTTCGGGACCCCTACGAGCAGTACTTC

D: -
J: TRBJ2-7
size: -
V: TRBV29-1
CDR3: CSVEGGTGMYEQYF
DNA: TGCAGCGTTGAAGGGGGGACGGGGATGTACGAGCAGTACTTC

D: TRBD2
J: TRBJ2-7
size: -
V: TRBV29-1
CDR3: CSVEDGTSSSYEQYF
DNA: TGCAGCGTTGAAGATGGGACTAGTTCCTCCTACGAGCAGTACTTC

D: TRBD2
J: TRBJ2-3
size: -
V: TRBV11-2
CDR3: CASSFSSGGTTDTQYF
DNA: TGTGCCAGCAGCTTTAGTAGCGGGGGGACCACAGATACGCAGTATTTT

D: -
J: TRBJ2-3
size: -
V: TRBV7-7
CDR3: CASSLVFGGVGADTQYF
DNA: TGTGCTAGCAGCTTAGTGTTCGGCGGGGTCGGAGCAGATACGCAGTATTTT

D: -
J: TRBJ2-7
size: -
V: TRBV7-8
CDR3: CASSLGERTSYEQYF
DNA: TGTGCCAGCAGCTTAGGTGAGAGGACCTCCTACGAGCAGTACTTC

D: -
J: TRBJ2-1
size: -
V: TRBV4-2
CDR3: CASSQAAYEQFF
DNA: TGTGCCAGCAGCCAAGCGGCCTATGAGCAGTTCTTC

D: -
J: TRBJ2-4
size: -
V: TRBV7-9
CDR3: CASSLAPTGAKNIQYF
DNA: TGTGCCAGCAGCTTAGCCCCGACAGGAGCCAAAAACATTCAGTACTTC

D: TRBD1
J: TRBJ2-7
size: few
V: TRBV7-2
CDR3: CASSYTFRDRGHEQYF
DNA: TGTGCCAGCAGTTATACGTTCCGGGACAGGGGCCACGAGCAGTACTTC

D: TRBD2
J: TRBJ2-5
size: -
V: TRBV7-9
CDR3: CASSLGLRGEPQETQYF
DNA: TGTGCCAGCAGCTTAGGTTTGCGGGGGGAACCCCAAGAGACCCAGTACTTC

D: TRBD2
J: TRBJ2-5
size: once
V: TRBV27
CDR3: CASSLLQTSGELETQYF
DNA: TGTGCCAGCAGCCTCCTCCAGACTAGCGGGGAGTTAGAGACCCAGTACTTC

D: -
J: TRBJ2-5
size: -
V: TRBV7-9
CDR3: CASSGTPIQETQYF
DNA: TGTGCCAGCAGCGGGACCCCCATCCAAGAGACCCAGTACTTC

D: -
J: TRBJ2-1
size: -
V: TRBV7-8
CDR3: CASSSLEGLSYNEQFF
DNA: TGTGCCAGCAGCTCACTCGAAGGGTTGTCCTACAATGAGCAGTTCTTC

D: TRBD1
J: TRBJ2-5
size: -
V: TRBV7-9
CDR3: CASRGGRGMETQYF
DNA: TGTGCCAGCAGAGGGGGCAGGGGGATGGAGACCCAGTACTTC

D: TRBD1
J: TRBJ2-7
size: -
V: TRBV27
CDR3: CASSSETGTSYEQYF
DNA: TGTGCCAGCAGTTCCGAGACAGGGACCTCCTACGAGCAGTACTTC

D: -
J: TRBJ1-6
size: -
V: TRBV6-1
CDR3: CASSEAPRDSAASSYNSPLHF
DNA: TGTGCCAGCAGTGAAGCGCCCCGGGACTCGGCAGCGAGCTCCTATAATTCACCCCTCCACTTT